The 25 T cell receptor beta chains reported below all come from one sample, sequenced in a study of prognosis after radiotherapy for stage I lung cancer. Amplification of the TCR beta CDR3 (from genomic DNA) was done by two-round multiplex PCR. Gene-specific primers for each TRBV and TRBJ gene drove first-round PCR. Each CDR3 protein is one row after TCRdb ran MiXCR on the multiplex PCR reads. The data hold about 47,000 distinct CDR3 sequences, with less than 45% observed a single time. This specimen was PBMCs, taken before or after stereotactic body radiation therapy (not recorded which). The receptors come from a donor aged 50 or older with non-small cell lung cancer.

This clonotype was recorded many times. This rearrangement joins TRBV30 to TRBJ1-1; D is perhaps TRBD1 (5 bases). The length of the CDR3 is 13 residues. Germline V gene data show CDR1 as GTSNPN and CDR2 as SVGIG (reference sequence). Trimming took 3 bases from V and 1 from J, leaving 9 bases between them. The chain's CDR3 is CAWRAGWNTEAFF. DNA of the CDR3: TGTGCCTGGAGGGCAGGGTGGAACACTGAAGCTTTCTTT.

Remarks on this clonotype: The junction does not match germline at one end; this may be a read error. The V gene is TRBV19, the J gene TRBJ1-5; D uncertain. This CDR3 region has 14 residues. CDR1 is LNHDA and CDR2 is SQIVND in the germline V gene (reference sequence). CDR3 protein: CAISISCEGQPQHF. CDR3 DNA sequence: TGTGCCATTAGTATAAGTTGTGAGGGTCAGCCCCAGCATTTT.

With respect to this clonotype: This may be a read error: a much more frequent sequence differs by one nucleotide. The gene calls are TRBV18 and TRBJ2-1; tentatively, D is TRBD1 (5 bases). Germline-derived CDR1 and CDR2 are KGHSH and LQKENI. This CDR3 has 13 residues. Trimming shortened V by 1 base and J by 7 bases, and 8 bases separated the two germline ends. The CDR3 sequence: CASSPLRENEQFF. The CDR3 DNA is TGTGCCAGCTCACCACTCAGGGAAAATGAGCAGTTCTTC.

This clonotype was found many times. The gene calls are TRBV6-2 or TRBV6-3 and TRBJ1-5; D possibly corresponds to TRBD1 (5 bases). CDR1 MNHEY and CDR2 SVGEGT come from the germline V gene. Trimming took off 7 bases at V and 4 bases at J, with 20 bases between the two ends. The CDR3 extends over 16 amino acids. The CDR3 sequence: CASILGLGLLNQPQHF. The CDR3 DNA reads TGTGCCAGCATCCTCGGGTTGGGGCTACTAAATCAGCCCCAGCATTTT.

Many counts were recorded for this clonotype. The V call is TRBV5-1, the J call TRBJ2-5; D uncertain. Trimming pared 5 bases from V and 3 bases from J, leaving 5 bases between. This CDR3 spans 11 amino acids. Germline lookup yields CDR1 SGHRS and CDR2 YFSETQ. CDR3 region: CASRTEETQYF. The CDR3 coding sequence is TGCGCCAGCAGAACGGAAGAGACCCAGTACTTC.

Details on this clonotype: A read error may produce the germline difference seen at one junction end. V usage is TRBV6-5 and J usage is TRBJ1-1, with D uncertain. CDR1 MNHEY and CDR2 SVGAGI come from the germline V gene. The CDR3 spans 17 residues. CDR3 region: CASSYSRLGRPNNEAFF. The CDR3 DNA sequence: TGTGCCAGCAGTTACAGTAGGCTTGGGCGGCCAAACAATGAAGCTTTCTTT.

This clonotype was found many times. The V gene is TRBV5-1, the J gene TRBJ2-7; 7 bases match TRBD1. Unmatched junction bases numbered 13, after V lost 4 bases and J lost 9 bases. CDR3 length: 14 amino acids. CDR1 and CDR2 (germline): SGHRS, YFSETQ. The CDR3 reads CASSPDRHPSGQYF. Here the CDR3 DNA reads TGCGCCAGCAGCCCGGACAGGCACCCCTCCGGGCAGTACTTC.

In this sample, this clonotype turned up many times. V and J are TRBV6-1 and TRBJ2-1; 10 bases map to TRBD1. The CDR3 runs 16 residues. Looked up from germline, CDR1 is MNHNS and CDR2 is SASEGT. V lost 1 base to trimming and J lost 4 bases; unmatched junction nucleotides: 4. The CDR3 DNA reads TGTGCCAGCAGTGAAGAGGGACAGGGGTTATACAATGAGCAGTTCTTC. Translation: CASSEEGQGLYNEQFF.

This clonotype came up many times. The CDR3 spells CSVARDRATEQYF. The DNA for the CDR3 is TGCAGCGTTGCAAGGGACAGGGCCACCGAGCAGTACTTC. This chain uses TRBV29-1 with TRBJ2-7, with 9 bases identical to TRBD1. This CDR3 is 13 amino acids long. From germline, CDR1 is SQVTM and CDR2 ANQGSEA. V gave up 4 bases and J gave up 6 bases; unmatched junction bases: 7.

The table lists this clonotype with many counts. The chain employs TRBV5-1 and TRBJ2-5; 8 nucleotides match TRBD2. V lost 7 bases, J lost 7 bases, and 15 bases stayed unmatched. The CDR3 sequence is 15 residues long. Germline-derived CDR1 and CDR2 are SGHRS and YFSETQ. This chain's CDR3 is CASQLTLESGGTQYF. The CDR3 DNA sequence: TGCGCCAGCCAGCTTACCCTCGAGAGCGGGGGGACCCAGTACTTC.

This chain links TRBV7-2 with TRBJ2-7; D unclear. The CDR3 loop spans 15 amino acids. V was cut by 5 bases and J by 3 bases, with 17 bases left in between. From germline, CDR1 is SGHTA and CDR2 FQGNSA. Written as DNA, the CDR3 is TGTGCCAGCAGCCCCAGTAGGTTTTCATTCTACGAGCAGTACTTC. It is translated as CASSPSRFSFYEQYF. Complete variable domain (other parts from reference TRBV7-2 and TRBJ2-7): GAGVSQSPSNKVTEKGKDVELRCDPISGHTALYWYRQSLGQGLEFLIYFQGNSAPDKSGLPSDRFSAERTGGSVSTLTIQRTQQEDSAVYLCASSPSRFSFYEQYFGPGTRLTVT.

This clonotype is classed as medium-sized (0.01 to 0.1%). The rearrangement joins TRBV30 to TRBJ1-2; D possibly corresponds to TRBD1 (5 bases). Trimming took off 5 bases at V and 13 bases at J, with 23 bases between the two ends. This CDR3 has 13 amino acids. CDR1 and CDR2 from the germline V gene are GTSNPN and SVGIG (reference sequence). This CDR3 is CAWLRSAGSTRTF. CDR3 in DNA: TGTGCCTGGTTACGCAGCGCAGGGTCAACTCGCACCTTC.

As to this clonotype: One base away lies a much larger clone, so this may be a sequencing read error. The V and J genes are TRBV5-4 and TRBJ2-3, with TRBD2 matching over 7 bases. Germline V lookup: CDR1 SGHNT, CDR2 YYREEE (reference sequence). The CDR3 length is 15 residues. V lost 2 bases to trimming and J lost 3 bases; unmatched junction nucleotides: 6. The CDR3, as DNA: TGTGCCAGCAGCTTACCTCTGCGGGGGACAGATACGCAGTATTTT. Translation: CASSLPLRGTDTQYF.

This clonotype was seen many times. V is TRBV7-2 and J is TRBJ2-6, with D hard to call. This CDR3 region has 12 residues. V lost 8 bases, J lost 0 bases, and 2 bases lay in between. Germline values: CDR1 SGHTA, CDR2 FQGNSA. The CDR3, as DNA: TGTGCCAGCCTCTCTGGGGCCAACGTCCTGACTTTC. The encoded protein is CASLSGANVLTF.

This clonotype came up many times. The chain couples TRBV28 to TRBJ2-1; 9 bases are shared with TRBD2. From germline, CDR1 is MDHEN and CDR2 SYDVKM. CDR3 length equals 16 residues. Trimming took 5 bases from V and 10 from J; bases not matched to a gene: 15. The CDR3 coding sequence is TGTGCCAGCAGTAGCCCGGGACTAGCCTATCCTAACGAGCAGTTCTTC. Protein: CASSSPGLAYPNEQFF.

This chain links TRBV20-1 with TRBJ2-1, with TRBD2 matching 10 bases. CDR1 and CDR2 from the germline V gene are DFQATT and SNEGSKA (reference sequence). The CDR3 runs 17 residues. With V trimmed by 0 bases and J by 0 bases, 5 bases remained unmatched. The CDR3 DNA reads as TGCAGTGCTAGAGATTTAGCGGGAGGCTCCTCCTACAATGAGCAGTTCTTC. Amino acid sequence: CSARDLAGGSSYNEQFF.

This clonotype showed up many times. The V gene is TRBV19, the J gene TRBJ1-3; no clear D gene. CDR1 and CDR2 (germline): LNHDA, SQIVND (reference sequence). Trimming took 8 bases from V and 0 from J, leaving 8 bases between them. The CDR3 spans 13 residues. CDR3 residues: CASRPSSGNTIYF. In DNA form, the CDR3 reads TGTGCCAGTCGACCGAGCTCTGGAAACACCATATATTTT. Drawing the rest from reference TRBV19 and TRBJ1-3, the complete variable domain is DGGITQSPKYLFRKEGQNVTLSCEQNLNHDAMYWYRQDPGQGLRLIYYSQIVNDFQKGDIAEGYSVSREKKESFPLTVTSAQKNPTAFYLCASRPSSGNTIYFGEGSWLTVV.

This clonotype was picked up many times. The V and J genes are TRBV9 and TRBJ2-3; 7 bases are a match to TRBD2. The germline V gene encodes CDR1 SGDLS and CDR2 YYNGEE. CDR3 size: 17 residues. V lost 0 bases and J lost 1; bases outside the gene matches: 8. CDR3 in DNA: TGTGCCAGCAGCGTAGATGGGTGGGAGGGCCGCACAGATACGCAGTATTTT. It codes for CASSVDGWEGRTDTQYF.

V gene TRBV19 combines with J gene TRBJ1-1; D is unclear. This CDR3 is built from 14 residues. The germline CDR1 and CDR2 sequences are LNHDA and SQIVND (reference sequence). Trimming took off 3 bases at V and 12 bases at J, with 20 bases between the two ends. The CDR3 nucleotides are TGTGCCAGTAGTATGAGGGAGGTACGTCCTGGATCTTTCTTT. This sequence encodes CASSMREVRPGSFF.

This clonotype occurred once. This chain links TRBV7-3 with TRBJ2-1; 11 bases line up with TRBD2. Germline loops: CDR1 SGHTA, CDR2 FQGTGA. The length of the CDR3 is 17 residues. J gave up 6 bases and V 0 bases, and 7 bases lay outside the gene matches. CDR3 DNA: TGTGCCAGCAGCTTAACGTTTACTAGCGGGAGATTCAATGAGCAGTTCTTC. Protein sequence: CASSLTFTSGRFNEQFF.

In this sample, this clonotype turned up many times. This chain links TRBV19 with TRBJ2-5; 7 bases are a match to TRBD2. Near its end, the DNA agrees better with TRBJ2-1, so the J call may be wrong. There are 13 residues in the CDR3. Per germline, CDR1 LNHDA and CDR2 SQIVND (reference sequence). This CDR3 reads CASRDYPEDEQFF. The CDR3 region has the DNA TGTGCCAGCCGGGACTACCCCGAGGATGAGCAGTTCTTC.

There are many counts of this clonotype. The rearrangement uses TRBV20-1 and TRBJ2-2; the match to TRBD2 covers 9 bases. Germline loops: CDR1 DFQATT, CDR2 SNEGSKA (reference sequence). Trimming cost V 1 base and J 7 bases; bases outside gene matches: 7. The CDR3 runs to 15 residues. CDR3 sequence reads: CSARVAGGRVGELFF. CDR3 DNA sequence: TGCAGTGCTAGAGTTGCGGGAGGGCGGGTCGGGGAGCTGTTTTTT.

In this sample, this clonotype turned up many times. The chain couples TRBV4-3 to TRBJ1-5; D might be TRBD1 (5 bases). The germline V and J ends were trimmed by 2 bases and 0 bases, with 11 bases remaining between them. This CDR3 has 16 residues. Germline lookup yields CDR1 LGHNA and CDR2 YSLEER. The CDR3 reads CASSQFVQDSNQPQHF. The CDR3 DNA follows: TGCGCCAGCAGCCAATTCGTACAGGATAGCAATCAGCCCCAGCATTTT.

This chain joins TRBV12-3 or TRBV12-4 and TRBJ2-7; 10 positions agree with TRBD2. The CDR3 consists of 15 residues. Trimming at V came to 3 bases and at J to 11 bases, leaving 13 bases not matched to a gene. The CDR3 sequence: CASSFGASGSHKEYF. The CDR3 nucleotides read TGTGCCAGCAGTTTTGGGGCTAGCGGGAGTCACAAGGAGTACTTC.

For this clonotype: This sequence is one base from a far larger clone and is likely a read error. This sequence joins TRBV6-2 or TRBV6-3 and TRBJ2-2, with 7 bases matching TRBD1. The CDR3 is 15 residues long. Germline V lookup: CDR1 MNHEY, CDR2 SVGEGT. The CDR3 loop reads CASVPPGQTTGQLFF. CDR3 nucleotides: TGTGCCAGCGTCCCCCCGGGACAGACCACCGGGCAGCTGTTTTTT.